The rows below give T cell receptor beta chains drawn from one sample of a study of T cells in Graves' hyperthyroidism and ophthalmopathy. TCRdb fed the multiplex PCR reads into MiXCR, producing one record per CDR3 protein. The profile covers around 560,000 distinct CDR3 sequences, with approximately 15% appearing a single time and around a sixth taken by the ten largest. Sequenced sample: blood. These receptors all stem from a young woman with Graves' hyperthyroidism. Each CDR3 is given with its conserved first and last residue. D genes are given only for firm matches. A row's size may be missing; if present it is once, few, many or a size class.

D,size,V,J,DNA,CDR3
NA,NA,TRBV28,TRBJ1-6,TGTGCCAGCGCTTCGGGACATAATTCACCCCTCCACTTT,CASASGHNSPLHF
TRBD2,NA,TRBV29-1,TRBJ2-3,TGCAGCGTTGACCCTAGCGGGAGGCCTAGCACAGATACGCAGTATTTT,CSVDPSGRPSTDTQYF
TRBD2,NA,TRBV7-2,TRBJ2-5,TGTGCCAGCCGCTTACGGGGGGGCGGAGAGACCCAGTACTTC,CASRLRGGGETQYF
NA,many,TRBV3-1,TRBJ1-1,TGTGCCAGCAGCCTCGTGGCTTCGGGGTGGACTGAAGCTTTCTTT,CASSLVASGWTEAFF
NA,NA,TRBV29-1,TRBJ2-1,TGCAGCGTTGAAAAGGGTGGCCTCTCCTACAATGAGCAGTTCTTC,CSVEKGGLSYNEQFF
TRBD2,few,TRBV27,TRBJ2-5,TGTGCCAGCAGTTTAAGGGCTAGCGGGAGGAGAGGGCACAGTGTGAACTTC,CASSLRASGRRGHSVNF
TRBD1,many,TRBV5-1,TRBJ1-1,TGCGCCAGCAGCCGGAAGCCAGGGGGCGATGGGACTGAAGCTTTCTTT,CASSRKPGGDGTEAFF
NA,many,TRBV28,TRBJ2-2,TGTGCCAGCAGTTATAACACGAACACCGGGGAGCTGTTTTTT,CASSYNTNTGELFF
NA,few,TRBV9,TRBJ2-7,TGTGCCAGCAGCGTAGAACCGGGGCTAAGCGAGCAGTACTTC,CASSVEPGLSEQYF
TRBD2,many,TRBV28,TRBJ2-7,TGTGCCAGCAGTTTACTCTCCTCGCGGGAGGACTACGAGCAGTACTTC,CASSLLSSREDYEQYF
TRBD1,few,TRBV6-5,TRBJ1-5,TGTGCCAGCAGTTACCCAAAGACAGGGAAAAGCAATCAGCCCCAGCATTTT,CASSYPKTGKSNQPQHF
TRBD2,few,TRBV6-1,TRBJ2-3,TGTGCCAGCAGGGCTAGCGGGGGAGCAGATACGCAGTATTTT,CASRASGGADTQYF
NA,many,TRBV7-9,TRBJ2-3,TGTGCCAGCAGCTTATCGAGTGGACATACGCAGTATTTT,CASSLSSGHTQYF
NA,NA,TRBV18,TRBJ2-1,TGTGCCAGCTCACCACGGGAGACGCCTACGGGTGAGCAGTTCTTC,CASSPRETPTGEQFF
NA,many,TRBV7-2,TRBJ2-6,TGTGCCAGCAGCACGGGCCGTGGGGCCAACGTCCTGACTTTC,CASSTGRGANVLTF
TRBD1,few,TRBV28,TRBJ2-4,TGTGCCAGCAGGGGACAGGGTTCCCCTCTCCTAGCCAAAAACATTCAGTACTTC,CASRGQGSPLLAKNIQYF
NA,NA,TRBV5-5,TRBJ1-1,TGTGCCAGCAGCTCTGGTGGCCGGAACACTGAAGCTTTCTTT,CASSSGGRNTEAFF
TRBD1,medium-sized,TRBV28,TRBJ1-2,TGTGCCAGCAGCCGCGACAGGGACTATGGCTACACCTTC,CASSRDRDYGYTF
NA,many,TRBV24-1,TRBJ2-5,TGTGCCACCAGTGAATTCGGTTTGGGACAAGAGACCCAGTACTTC,CATSEFGLGQETQYF
TRBD2,few,TRBV15,TRBJ2-5,TGTGCCACCAGCAGAGATGGGCGGGGGGAAGAGACCCAGTACTTC,CATSRDGRGEETQYF
NA,many,TRBV10-1,TRBJ2-7,TGCGCCAGCAGTGAGTCGGGCCCCTACGAGCAGTACTTC,CASSESGPYEQYF
TRBD2,many,TRBV10-3,TRBJ2-7,TGTGCCATCAGTGACCTAGCGGGACCGCCTAACTCCTACGAGCAGTACTTC,CAISDLAGPPNSYEQYF
NA,few,TRBV4-3,TRBJ2-3,TGCGCCAGCAGCCAAGCCCTCCCCACTAGTGGAGATACGCAGTATTTT,CASSQALPTSGDTQYF
TRBD1,many,TRBV15,TRBJ2-1,TGTGCCACCAGCGGGACAGGGAGTGGCCGTAGCTCCTACAATGAGCAGTTCTTC,CATSGTGSGRSSYNEQFF